This section outlines one T cell receptor (beta chain) sequence together with its context. Antigen specificity is unknown. Measured with immunoSEQ multiplex PCR; TCRdb has only the in-frame clones, and not every one. This sample has about 110,000 clones; around 93% occur once, and the top ten carry roughly 1.1%. These data come from a study of OX40 agonist ivuxolimab in advanced cancers. Study-wide points: Some nonresponders additionally presented with little normalized T-cell clonal expansion. Dosing at 0.1 to 3.0 mg/kg was accompanied by clonal expansion of CD4+ and CD8+ blood T cells by week 6. Clonal expansion was among the lowest in partial responders at 0.1-3.0 mg/kg, especially CD8+.

The CDR3 is 15 amino acids. V lost 3 bases and J lost 0, with 11 bases in between. From germline, CDR1 is MDHEN and CDR2 SYDVKM. The starting material was CD4+ or CD8+ T cells sorted from blood, obtained in a trial of the OX40 agonist ivuxolimab. The chain combines TRBV28 with TRBJ1-2, with a possible D match to TRBD1 (6 bases). This receptor was taken from an adult with an advanced solid tumor such as melanoma, head and neck, liver or kidney cancer. CDR3 DNA: TGTGCCAGCAGTTTGTGGGACACCACTAACTATGGCTACACCTTC. Its translation is CASSLWDTTNYGYTF.